A selection of T cell receptor beta chains follows, all from one sample in a study of human thymus T cells. Sequenced by immunoSEQ multiplex PCR; TCRdb stores in-frame clones only, minus some. The table has tens of thousands of clones, 95% seen once; the top ten hold 0.034%. The source material was thymus tissue. These receptors originate from a girl in the first two years of life with a congenital heart defect but otherwise immunologically healthy. Each CDR3 is given with its conserved first and last residue. The D gene is left open where the match is weak. Clone size, where shown, is once, few, many, or a class for clones that have expanded.

>TRBV28|TRBJ2-1|TRBD1|.
TGTGCCAGCAGTTCACACCGGGACAGGAGTAGGTTCTTC
CASSSHRDRSRFF
>TRBV6-1|TRBJ1-1|.|.
TGTGCCAGCAGTGAAGAGGGTGACACTGAAGCTTTCTTT
CASSEEGDTEAFF
>TRBV18|TRBJ2-1|TRBD1|.
TGTGCCATCAGCTGCGGGACAGGGGGCTACAATGAGCAGTTCTTC
CAISCGTGGYNEQFF
>TRBV7-9|TRBJ2-7|TRBD1|.
TGTGCCAGCACCCGAGGACAGGGAAGCGGCGAGCAGTACTTC
CASTRGQGSGEQYF
>TRBV19|TRBJ1-5|.|few
TGTGCCAGTAGTATGGAGCGGGCTAGCAATCAGCCCCAGCATTTT
CASSMERASNQPQHF
>TRBV6-1|TRBJ2-3|.|.
TGTGCCAGCAGCTTCCCAGACCCCCATAAGCAGTATTTT
CASSFPDPHKQYF
>TRBV6-6|TRBJ2-2|.|.
TGTGCCAGCAGGGGGGCGGCAGGGAAGTGTACCGGGGAGCTGTTTTTT
CASRGAAGKCTGELFF
>TRBV19|TRBJ1-1|TRBD1|.
TGTGCCAGTAGAGGACAGGGCGGGGACACTGAAGCTTTCTTT
CASRGQGGDTEAFF
>TRBV7-2|TRBJ1-5|.|.
TGTGCCAGCAGCCAAGGAGTTCGTCAGCCCCAGCATTTT
CASSQGVRQPQHF
>TRBV5-6|TRBJ2-1|.|.
TGTGCCAGCAGCGCGTATCACGGGCGGAAGGAGGACAATGAGCAGTTCTTC
CASSAYHGRKEDNEQFF
>TRBV14|TRBJ2-1|.|.
TGTGCCAGCAGCCAAGAGAGACCAGCGGTCCACAATGAGCAGTTCTTC
CASSQERPAVHNEQFF
>TRBV7-8|TRBJ1-5|.|.
TGTGCCAGCAGCTTAGAAGACACCGATCAGCCCCAGCATTTT
CASSLEDTDQPQHF
>TRBV5-1|TRBJ2-7|.|.
TGCGCCAGCAGCTTGGAGGGACAACCTTACGAGCAGTACTTC
CASSLEGQPYEQYF
>TRBV5-6|TRBJ2-2|TRBD1|few
TGTGCCAGCAGCCAGGTTCGGGGACAGATAACAGTGATCCCCGGGGAGCTGTTTTTT
CASSQVRGQITVIPGELFF
>TRBV6-1|TRBJ1-3|.|.
TGTGCCAGCAGAAGGACAGCCCCTGGAAACACCATATATTTT
CASRRTAPGNTIYF